The entry below gives a single T cell receptor (beta chain) sequence along with its context. Authors' analysis steps: Amplification of reference gene primers was used by the study to estimate nucleated cell counts. Here immunoSEQ multiplex PCR was the method, and the copy in TCRdb shows in-frame clones only, minus some. V, J and clone size are taken as reported in that table, and D and trimming were inferred from the DNA itself. The sample holds approximately 200,000 clones; approximately 84% are singletons and the top ten take 3%. This entry comes from a study of blood T cell repertoires in COVID-19. Sequencing was carried out using peripheral blood. This TCR came from a woman in her 30s who had recovered from COVID-19.

CDR3 in DNA: TGCGCCAGCAGCCAACACAGGCCCCTCTCTGGAAACACCATATATTTT. It is translated as CASSQHRPLSGNTIYF. V and J are TRBV4-1 and TRBJ1-3; TRBD1 is a possible D gene (5 bases). This CDR3 region has 16 residues. V was shortened by 2 bases and J by 0 bases, with 11 bases between the two germline ends. Germline V CDR1 and CDR2: MGHRA, YSYEKL.